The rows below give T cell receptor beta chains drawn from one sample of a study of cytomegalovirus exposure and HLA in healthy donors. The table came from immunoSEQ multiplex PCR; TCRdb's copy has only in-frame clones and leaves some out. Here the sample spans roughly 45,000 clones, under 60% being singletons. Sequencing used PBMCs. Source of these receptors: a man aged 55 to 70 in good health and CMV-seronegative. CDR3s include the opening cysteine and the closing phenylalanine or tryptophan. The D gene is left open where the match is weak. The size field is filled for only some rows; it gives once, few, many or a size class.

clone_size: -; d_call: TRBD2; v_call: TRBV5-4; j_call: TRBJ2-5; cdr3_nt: TGTGCCAGCAGCCCCGGGACTAGCCGAGCTCAAGAGACCCAGTACTTC; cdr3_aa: CASSPGTSRAQETQYF
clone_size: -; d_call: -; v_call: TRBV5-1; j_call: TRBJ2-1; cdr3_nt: TGCGCCAGCAGACCGGCCGGGGGGCATGAGCAGTTCTTC; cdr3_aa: CASRPAGGHEQFF
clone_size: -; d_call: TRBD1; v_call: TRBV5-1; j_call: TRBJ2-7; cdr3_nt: TGCGCCAGCAGCTGGGGACAGGGGATTTCCTACGAGCAGTACTTC; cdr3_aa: CASSWGQGISYEQYF
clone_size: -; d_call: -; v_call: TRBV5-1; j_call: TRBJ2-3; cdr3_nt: TGCGCCAGCAGCAGCGAGAGGCCCACAGATACGCAGTATTTT; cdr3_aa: CASSSERPTDTQYF
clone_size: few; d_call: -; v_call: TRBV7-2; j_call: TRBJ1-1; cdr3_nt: TGTGCCAGCAGCTCCCCGATCTGGAGCGGTGAAGCTTTCTTT; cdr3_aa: CASSSPIWSGEAFF
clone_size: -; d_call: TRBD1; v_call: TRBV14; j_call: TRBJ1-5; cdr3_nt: TGTGCCAGCAGCCTAGGACAGGGGGCGAATCAGCCCCAGCATTTT; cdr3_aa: CASSLGQGANQPQHF
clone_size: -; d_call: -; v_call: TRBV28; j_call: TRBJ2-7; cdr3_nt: TGTGCCAGCACTCCCCCCGGACTTTTTCACGAGCAGTACTTC; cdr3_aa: CASTPPGLFHEQYF
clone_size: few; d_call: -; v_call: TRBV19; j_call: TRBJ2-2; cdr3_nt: TGTGCCAGTAGTCCCGACGTTGCCGGGACCGGGGAGCTGTTTTTT; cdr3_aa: CASSPDVAGTGELFF
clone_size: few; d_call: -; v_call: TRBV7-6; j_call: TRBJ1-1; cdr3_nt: TGTGCCAGCAGCTTAGCGGGGGGGGTGAACACTGAAGCTTTCTTT; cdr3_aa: CASSLAGGVNTEAFF
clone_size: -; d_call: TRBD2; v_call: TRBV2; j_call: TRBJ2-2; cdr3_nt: TGTGCCAGCACCTCTCGCGGTGGGACTAGCGGGAGAGTCGGGGAGCTGTTTTTT; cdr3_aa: CASTSRGGTSGRVGELFF
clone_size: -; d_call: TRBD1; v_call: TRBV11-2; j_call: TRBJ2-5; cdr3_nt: TGTGCCAGCAGCCGGACAGGGGGCCAAGAGACCCAGTACTTC; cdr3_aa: CASSRTGGQETQYF
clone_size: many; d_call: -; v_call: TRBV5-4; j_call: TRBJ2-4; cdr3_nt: TGTGCCAGCAGCTCGGGTGGTAGGAGGGCCCTAAACATTCAGTACTTC; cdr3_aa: CASSSGGRRALNIQYF
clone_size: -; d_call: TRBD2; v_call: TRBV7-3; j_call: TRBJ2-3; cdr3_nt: TGTGCCAGCAGTTCGAGCGGGAGTCGGGCAGATACGCAGTATTTT; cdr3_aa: CASSSSGSRADTQYF
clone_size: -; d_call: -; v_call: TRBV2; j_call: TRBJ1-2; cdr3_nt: TGTGCCAGCAGTCCCCGGACAGCCTATGGCTACACCTTC; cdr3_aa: CASSPRTAYGYTF
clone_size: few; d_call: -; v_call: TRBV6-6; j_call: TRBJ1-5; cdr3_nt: TGTGCCAGCAGTTACTCACCAGGGACTAATCAGCCCCAGCATTTT; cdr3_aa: CASSYSPGTNQPQHF
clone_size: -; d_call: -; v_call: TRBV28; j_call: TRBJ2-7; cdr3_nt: TGTGCCAGCAGAAGACAGGTGGGGGGGTGGGGCGAGCAGTACTTC; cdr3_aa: CASRRQVGGWGEQYF
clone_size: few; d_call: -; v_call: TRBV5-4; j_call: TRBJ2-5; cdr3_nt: TGTGCCAGCAGCTTCGGGGGTAGTTGGGAGACCCAGTACTTC; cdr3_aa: CASSFGGSWETQYF
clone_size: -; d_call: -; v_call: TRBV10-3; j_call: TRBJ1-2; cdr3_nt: TGTGCCATCAGTGAGGGGACTCGGGGCTACACCTTC; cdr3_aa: CAISEGTRGYTF
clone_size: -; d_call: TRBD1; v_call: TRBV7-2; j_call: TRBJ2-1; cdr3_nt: TGTGCCAGCAGCTTCGGGTGGGGACAGGGAACCAATGAGCAGTTCTTC; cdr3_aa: CASSFGWGQGTNEQFF
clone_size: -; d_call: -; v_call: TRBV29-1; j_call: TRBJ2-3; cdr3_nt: TGCAGCGTTGAAAGCCCAGATACGCAGTATTTT; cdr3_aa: CSVESPDTQYF
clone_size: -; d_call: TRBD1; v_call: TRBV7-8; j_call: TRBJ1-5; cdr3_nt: TGTGCCAGCAGCTTAATGCCCCAGGGGGATCAGCCCCAGCATTTT; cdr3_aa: CASSLMPQGDQPQHF
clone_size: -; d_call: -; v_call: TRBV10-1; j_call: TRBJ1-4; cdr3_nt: TGCGCCAGCAGTACAGCAACTAATGAAAAACTGTTTTTT; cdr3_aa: CASSTATNEKLFF
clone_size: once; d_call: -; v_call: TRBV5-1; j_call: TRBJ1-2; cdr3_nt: TGCGCCAGCAGCTTGGCCGCGGGGCAGACTAATGGCTACACCTTC; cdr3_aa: CASSLAAGQTNGYTF
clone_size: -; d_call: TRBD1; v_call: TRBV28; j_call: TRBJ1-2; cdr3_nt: TGTGCCAGTAAAAGGACAGGGGTGAATGGCTACACCTTC; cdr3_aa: CASKRTGVNGYTF
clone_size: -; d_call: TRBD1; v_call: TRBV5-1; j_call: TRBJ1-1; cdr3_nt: TGCGCCAGCAGCGCCACAGGGGGCCTCGGAACTGAAGCTTTCTTT; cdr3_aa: CASSATGGLGTEAFF
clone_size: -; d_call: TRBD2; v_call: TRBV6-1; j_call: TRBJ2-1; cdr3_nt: TGTGCCAGTCGACTAGCGACCTACAATGAGCAGTTCTTC; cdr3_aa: CASRLATYNEQFF
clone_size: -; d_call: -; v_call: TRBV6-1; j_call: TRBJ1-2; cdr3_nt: TGTGCCAGCTGGGGCCGGCGTGGCTACACCTTC; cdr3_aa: CASWGRRGYTF
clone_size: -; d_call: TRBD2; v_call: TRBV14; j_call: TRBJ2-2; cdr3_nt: TGTGCCAGCAGCCAAGAGGTTAGCGGGAGTCCCGGGGAGCTGTTTTTT; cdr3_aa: CASSQEVSGSPGELFF
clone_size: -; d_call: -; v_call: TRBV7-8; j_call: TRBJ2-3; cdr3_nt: TGTGCCAGCAGCATTAGCGGAGCGAGCACAGATACGCAGTATTTT; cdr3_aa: CASSISGASTDTQYF
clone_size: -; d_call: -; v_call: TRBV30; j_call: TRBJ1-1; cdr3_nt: TGTGCCTGGAGTGTACGGATCGGGGGCACTGAAGCTTTCTTT; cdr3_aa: CAWSVRIGGTEAFF
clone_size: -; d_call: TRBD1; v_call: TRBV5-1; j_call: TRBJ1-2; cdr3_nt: TGCGCCAGCAGCCCGGGACAGGGAATTTGGAAGGGCTACACCTTC; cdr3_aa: CASSPGQGIWKGYTF
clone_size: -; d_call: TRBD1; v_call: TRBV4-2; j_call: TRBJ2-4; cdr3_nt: TGTGCCAGCAGCCAAGATCGACAGGGGGCCCCCAAAAACATTCAGTACTTC; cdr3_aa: CASSQDRQGAPKNIQYF
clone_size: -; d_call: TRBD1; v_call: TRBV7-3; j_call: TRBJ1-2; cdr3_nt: TGTGCCAGCAGCCCGCGACAGGGAGGTTATGGCTACACCTTC; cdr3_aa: CASSPRQGGYGYTF
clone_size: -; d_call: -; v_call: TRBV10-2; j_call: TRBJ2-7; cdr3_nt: TGCGCCAGCAGTGAGTCTTTTGTGGCCTTAACCTTC; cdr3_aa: CASSESFVALTF
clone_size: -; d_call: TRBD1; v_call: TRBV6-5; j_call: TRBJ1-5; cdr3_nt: TGTGCCAGCAGTTACTTCCAGGGGGGCCAGCCCCAGCATTTT; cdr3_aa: CASSYFQGGQPQHF
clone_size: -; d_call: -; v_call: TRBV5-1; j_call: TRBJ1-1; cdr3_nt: TGCGCCAGCAGCTTAGGGCAGGGCCATACTGAAGCTTTCTTT; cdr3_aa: CASSLGQGHTEAFF
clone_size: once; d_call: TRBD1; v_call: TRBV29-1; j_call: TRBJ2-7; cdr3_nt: TGCAGCGTATTTGGACAGGGGATCTCCGAGCAGTACTTC; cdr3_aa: CSVFGQGISEQYF
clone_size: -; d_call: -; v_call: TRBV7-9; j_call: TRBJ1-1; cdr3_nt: TGTGCCAGCAGCTTAGGGGGCGGGAACACTGAAGCTTTCTTT; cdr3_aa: CASSLGGGNTEAFF
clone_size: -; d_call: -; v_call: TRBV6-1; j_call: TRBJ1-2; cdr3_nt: TGTGCCAGCAGTCGACAGGAAAATGGCTACACCTTC; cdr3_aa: CASSRQENGYTF
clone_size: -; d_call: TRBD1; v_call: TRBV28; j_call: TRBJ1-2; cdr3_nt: TGTGCCAGCAGCATACCGGGGACAGCCTATGGCTACACCTTC; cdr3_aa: CASSIPGTAYGYTF
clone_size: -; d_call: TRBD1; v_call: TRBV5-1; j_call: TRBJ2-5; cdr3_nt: TGCGCCAGCAGCCAGGGGGCGGGGGAGACCCAGTACTTC; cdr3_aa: CASSQGAGETQYF
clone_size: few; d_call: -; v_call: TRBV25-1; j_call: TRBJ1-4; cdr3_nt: TGTGCCAGCAGTGTGCAGGGGTCAGGTGAAAAACTGTTTTTT; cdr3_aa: CASSVQGSGEKLFF
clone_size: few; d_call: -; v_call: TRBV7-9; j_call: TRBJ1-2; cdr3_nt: TGTGCCAGCAGGGGGGGACCGCACTATGGCTACACCTTC; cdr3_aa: CASRGGPHYGYTF
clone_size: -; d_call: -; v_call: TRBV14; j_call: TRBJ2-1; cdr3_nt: TGTGCCAGCAGCCAAGAGGGTGGTTGGACTCGACGTTACAATGAGCAGTTCTTC; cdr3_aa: CASSQEGGWTRRYNEQFF
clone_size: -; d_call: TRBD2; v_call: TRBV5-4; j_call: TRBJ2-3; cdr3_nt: TGTGCCAGCAGCTTGGAGGCTAGCGGGAGGGGCCCAGATACGCAGTATTTT; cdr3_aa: CASSLEASGRGPDTQYF
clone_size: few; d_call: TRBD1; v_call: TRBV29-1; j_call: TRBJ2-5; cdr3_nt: TGCAGCGTTGATAGGACAGGTCAAGAGACCCAGTACTTC; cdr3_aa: CSVDRTGQETQYF
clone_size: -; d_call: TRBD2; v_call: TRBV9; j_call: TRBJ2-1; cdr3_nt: TGTGCCAGCTCGGGACTAGCGTCTGGTGAGCAGTTCTTC; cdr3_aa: CASSGLASGEQFF
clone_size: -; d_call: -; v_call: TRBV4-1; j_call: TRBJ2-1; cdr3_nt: TGCGCCAGCAGCCCTCAGACCGGGGCCTACAATGAGCAGTTCTTC; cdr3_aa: CASSPQTGAYNEQFF
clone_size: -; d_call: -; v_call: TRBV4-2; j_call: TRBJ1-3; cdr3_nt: TGTGCCAGCAGCCAAGACCGGAGGCCGGGAAACACCATATATTTT; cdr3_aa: CASSQDRRPGNTIYF
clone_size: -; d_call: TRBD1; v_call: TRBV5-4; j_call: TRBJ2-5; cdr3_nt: TGTGCCAGCAGCTTGGGCGTCGGGGGGACAGGGGAGACCCAGTACTTC; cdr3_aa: CASSLGVGGTGETQYF
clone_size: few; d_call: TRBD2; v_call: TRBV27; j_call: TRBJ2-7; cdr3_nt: TGTGCCAGCAGTCCCCCCCCGACTAGCGGGCCGGGGGAGCAGTACTTC; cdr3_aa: CASSPPPTSGPGEQYF
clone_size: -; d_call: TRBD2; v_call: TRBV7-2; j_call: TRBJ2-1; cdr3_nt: TGTGCCAGCAGCAAGACTAGCGGAGAATACAATGAGCAGTTCTTC; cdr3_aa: CASSKTSGEYNEQFF